This T cell receptor beta chain was sequenced for a study of cytomegalovirus exposure and HLA in healthy donors. V lost 2 bases and J lost 4; bases outside the gene matches: 8. CDR1 MNHEY and CDR2 SVGAGI come from the germline V gene. This CDR3 is built from 16 residues. PCR was performed using 60 Vbeta and 13 Jbeta primers. Profiled with immunoSEQ multiplex PCR; TCRdb holds only in-frame clones, not every one. The sample shows some 200,000 clones, and about 0.8% sits with its ten largest clones. This chain connects TRBV6-5 to TRBJ1-2; 9 positions match TRBD1. This TCR was sampled from a woman between 18 and 29 years old in good health and CMV-seropositive. Input material: PBMCs. In DNA, the CDR3 is TGTGCCAGCAGTTACACACAGACAGGGGGTTCCTATGGCTACACCTTC. This sequence encodes CASSYTQTGGSYGYTF.